The 24 T cell receptor beta chains listed next were all sequenced from one sample in a study of T cells expressing NK-cell markers. From its re-call of the 5' RACE reads, TCRdb lists each CDR3 protein once, without DNA. This sample's table reports around 260,000 distinct CDR3 sequences. Sample: blood T cells: a sorted CD56 or NKG2C T cell subset, CD4+ or CD8+ T cells, or bulk PBMC T cells (not recorded which). These receptors all come from a woman between 18 and 69 years old in good health.

This sequence joins TRBV11-2 and TRBJ2-1; absent DNA, TCRdb's TRBD2 call cannot be checked. This CDR3 is built from 18 residues. Germline values: CDR1 SGHAT, CDR2 FQNNGV. Here the CDR3 reads CASSLGMGGDQSYNEQFF.

The CDR3 protein is CASSPRQRGATDTQYF. V is TRBV18 and J is TRBJ2-3; no DNA is available, so the TRBD2 call from TCRdb remains unchecked. This CDR3 spans 16 amino acids. Germline V gene lookup returns CDR1 KGHSH and CDR2 LQKENI.

V gene TRBV20-1 combines with J gene TRBJ1-2; the TCRdb call, TRBD1, lacks DNA for checking. The CDR3 is 13 residues long. In germline, CDR1 is DFQATT, CDR2 SNEGSKA (reference sequence). CDR3 loop: CSARSGGNYGYTF.

V usage is TRBV24-1 and J usage is TRBJ2-1; TCRdb names TRBD2, which stays unverified in the absence of DNA. The CDR3 length is 15 residues. The germline V gene has CDR1 KGHDR and CDR2 SFDVKD. The CDR3 protein is CATSDSLAGKDEQFF.

CDR3 sequence: CAISEGLAGAPGANVLTF. The chain has TRBV10-3 and TRBJ2-6; TCRdb's assignment of TRBD2 cannot be checked, as there is no DNA. The CDR3 length is 18 residues. The germline V gene encodes CDR1 ENHRY and CDR2 SYGVKD.

The genes are TRBV6-2 or TRBV6-3 and TRBJ2-5; checking the TCRdb D call of TRBD1 is not possible without DNA. This CDR3 has 15 amino acids. Germline V gene data show CDR1 as MNHEY and CDR2 as SVGEGT. This CDR3 reads CASSYWPGRQETQYF.

This rearrangement joins TRBV10-3 to TRBJ2-7; lacking DNA, the TRBD1 call made by TCRdb goes unchecked. The CDR3 contains 17 residues. CDR1 ENHRY and CDR2 SYGVKD come from the germline V gene. CDR3 amino acids: CAISEPWKTANSYEQYF.

V and J are TRBV12-3 or TRBV12-4 and TRBJ2-7; lacking DNA, the TRBD1 call made by TCRdb goes unchecked. This CDR3 has 14 residues. The CDR3 here is CASSPQQAPYEQYF.

The chain is built from TRBV4-1 and TRBJ1-4; the TCRdb D gene call, TRBD1, has no DNA to confirm it. Germline V gives CDR1 MGHRA, CDR2 YSYEKL. CDR3 length: 15 residues. The chain's CDR3 is CASSQAAGDNEKLFF.

The chain recombines TRBV20-1 with TRBJ2-2; the D gene TCRdb calls, TRBD1, cannot be checked with no DNA. Germline values: CDR1 DFQATT, CDR2 SNEGSKA (reference sequence). The CDR3 spans 12 residues. This CDR3 is CSVKGQTGELFF.

The chain recombines TRBV6-1 with TRBJ2-1; absent DNA, TCRdb's TRBD1 call cannot be checked. The CDR3 extends over 15 amino acids. Looked up from germline, CDR1 is MNHNS and CDR2 is SASEGT. CDR3 region: CASTYRQGGYNEQFF.

V usage is TRBV7-3 and J usage is TRBJ2-1. The germline CDR1 and CDR2 sequences are SGHTA and FQGTGA. The CDR3 sequence is 14 residues long. This CDR3 reads CASSLSPNSGIQFF.

V and J are TRBV29-1 and TRBJ1-1. The CDR3 runs to 12 residues. Germline V gives CDR1 SQVTM, CDR2 ANQGSEA. CDR3 amino acids: CSVGLTNTEAFF.

This rearrangement joins TRBV5-1 to TRBJ2-1; TCRdb selects TRBD1, and the lack of DNA leaves this call unchecked. Germline CDR1 SGHRS, CDR2 YFSETQ. CDR3 length: 15 residues. CDR3 amino acids: CASSFGTGGYNEQFF.

The rearrangement uses TRBV4-3 and TRBJ2-1; TCRdb names TRBD2, which stays unverified in the absence of DNA. Germline CDR1 LGHNA, CDR2 YSLEER. The CDR3 spans 15 residues. The CDR3 sequence: CASSLGTSGGNEQFF.

This rearrangement joins TRBV18 to TRBJ1-2. There are 13 residues in the CDR3. Germline-derived CDR1 and CDR2 are KGHSH and LQKENI. CDR3 protein: CASSPLGNYGYTF.

The gene calls are TRBV14 and TRBJ2-3; the TCRdb D gene call, TRBD2, has no DNA to confirm it. The germline CDR1 and CDR2 sequences are SGHDN and FVKESK. The CDR3 loop spans 18 amino acids. The CDR3 loop reads CASSQAPLAGAFTDTQYF.

CDR3 amino acids: CASWAQGRIDTQYF. This rearrangement joins TRBV18 to TRBJ2-3; TCRdb gives TRBD2 as the D gene, but with no DNA this cannot be confirmed. This CDR3 has 14 amino acids. Germline CDR1 reads KGHSH; CDR2 reads LQKENI.

The rearrangement links TRBV9 to TRBJ2-1; TCRdb names TRBD1, which stays unverified in the absence of DNA. The length of the CDR3 is 15 residues. CDR1 and CDR2 from the germline V gene are SGDLS and YYNGEE. The CDR3 region is CASNIADNPYNEQFF.

The rearrangement links TRBV7-2 to TRBJ2-5; TCRdb gives TRBD1 as the D gene, but with no DNA this cannot be confirmed. Per germline, CDR1 SGHTA and CDR2 FQGNSA. This CDR3 contains 14 residues. The chain's CDR3 is CASSMDRGSETQYF.

The V gene is TRBV7-2, the J gene TRBJ2-1; TCRdb calls TRBD1, which cannot be checked without DNA. In germline, CDR1 is SGHTA, CDR2 FQGNSA. The CDR3 contains 12 residues. CDR3 sequence reads: CASSFPPNEQFF.

The chain combines TRBV30 with TRBJ1-1; TCRdb picks TRBD1, but there is no DNA to check that call. Germline-derived CDR1 and CDR2 are GTSNPN and SVGIG (reference sequence). CDR3 length: 15 amino acids. CDR3 protein: CAWSVRVWGVAEAFF.

The chain carries TRBV3-1 and TRBJ1-5. In germline, CDR1 is LGHDT, CDR2 YNNKEL (reference sequence). This CDR3 has 13 amino acids. CDR3 sequence reads: CASSWQGNQPQHF. Looking up the rest from reference TRBV3-1 and TRBJ1-5 gives the full variable domain: DTAVSQTPKYLVTQMGNDKSIKCEQNLGHDTMYWYKQDSKKFLKIMFSYNNKELIINETVPNRFSPKSPDKAHLNLHINSLELGDSAVYFCASSWQGNQPQHFGDGTRLSIL.

V and J are TRBV5-1 and TRBJ1-4. The CDR3 runs 16 residues. Germline V gene data show CDR1 as SGHRS and CDR2 as YFSETQ. The CDR3 here is CASSLGSAGTNEKLFF.